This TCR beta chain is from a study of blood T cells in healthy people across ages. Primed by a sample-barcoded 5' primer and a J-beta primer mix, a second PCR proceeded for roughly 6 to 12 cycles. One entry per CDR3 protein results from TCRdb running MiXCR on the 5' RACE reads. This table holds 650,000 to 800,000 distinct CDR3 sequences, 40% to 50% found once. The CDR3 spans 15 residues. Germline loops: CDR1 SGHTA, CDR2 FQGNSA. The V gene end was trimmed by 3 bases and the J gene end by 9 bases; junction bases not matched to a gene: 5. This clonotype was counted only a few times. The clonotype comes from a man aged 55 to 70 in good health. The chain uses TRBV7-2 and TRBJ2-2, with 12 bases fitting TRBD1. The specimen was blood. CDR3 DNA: TGTGCCAGCAGCTTGTCCGGGACAGGGGGCCGGGAGCTGTTTTTT. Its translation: CASSLSGTGGRELFF.